The TCR beta chain described here comes from a study of identical twins. The germline V gene has CDR1 WNHNN and CDR2 SYGVQD (reference sequence). Unmatched junction bases numbered 7, after V lost 1 base and J lost 3 bases. The CDR3 extends over 17 amino acids. Overall study results and limits: Less excess twin sharing appeared in beta out-of-frame sequences. Models underestimated out-of-frame TCR alpha sharing in monozygotic twins. Not following the same donors, the study drew its conclusions from cross-sectional statistical analysis.

The table lists this clonotype with a few counts. Antigen unknown. TCRdb recomputed calls from the 5' RACE reads with MiXCR, one row per CDR3 protein. Among about 260,000 distinct CDR3 sequences listed, 5.5% to 8% were seen once. A further study also used this sample, focusing on yellow fever vaccine responses in identical twins.

This chain links TRBV10-1 with TRBJ2-3; TRBD1 agrees at 10 bases. Source material: memory (CD45RO+) T cells sorted from blood. The sequence was collected from a woman aged 18-35 years in good health. CDR3 in amino acids: CASSEWTGQGETDTQYF. The DNA of the CDR3 is TGCGCCAGCAGTGAGTGGACCGGACAGGGGGAAACAGATACGCAGTATTTT.